This T cell receptor beta chain originates from a study of CD8 T cells in Susac syndrome. An input of about 0.45 to 1 ug of RNA was subjected to reverse transcription using random hexamers. The method of amplification for TCR beta CDR3 was immunoSEQ multiplex PCR, covering 54 Vbeta and 13 Jbeta. One entry per CDR3 protein, called by TCRdb with MiXCR from the immunoSEQ multiplex PCR reads. The table shows 150,000 to 190,000 distinct CDR3 sequences, with about 95% occurring only once. TCR beta sequencing covered blood CD8+ and CD4+ T cells. FACS was used to enrich TEMRA cells, whereas the CD8+ and CD4+ T cells were obtained by negative isolation. The CDR3 loop spans 12 amino acids. CDR1 and CDR2 from the germline V gene are MNHEY and SMNVEV (reference sequence). V lost 4 bases and J 4 bases, leaving 8 bases between the germline ends.

The chain combines TRBV27 with TRBJ2-7, with D unclear. Sample: CD8+ T cells from PBMCs. The sequence was collected from a human donor with multiple sclerosis. This chain's CDR3 is CASSSGMYEQYF. The CDR3 DNA reads TGTGCCAGCAGTTCCGGAATGTACGAGCAGTACTTC.